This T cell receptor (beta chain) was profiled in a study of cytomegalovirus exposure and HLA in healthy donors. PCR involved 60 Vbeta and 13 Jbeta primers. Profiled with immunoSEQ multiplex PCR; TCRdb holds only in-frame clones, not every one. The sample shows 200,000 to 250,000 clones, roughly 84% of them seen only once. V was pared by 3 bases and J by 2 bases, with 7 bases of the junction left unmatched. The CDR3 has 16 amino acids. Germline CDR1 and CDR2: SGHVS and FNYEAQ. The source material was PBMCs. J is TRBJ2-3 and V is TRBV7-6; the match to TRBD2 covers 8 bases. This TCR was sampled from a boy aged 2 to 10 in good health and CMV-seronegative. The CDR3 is CASSFIAGINTDTQYF. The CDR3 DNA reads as TGTGCCAGCAGCTTCATAGCGGGGATAAACACAGATACGCAGTATTTT.